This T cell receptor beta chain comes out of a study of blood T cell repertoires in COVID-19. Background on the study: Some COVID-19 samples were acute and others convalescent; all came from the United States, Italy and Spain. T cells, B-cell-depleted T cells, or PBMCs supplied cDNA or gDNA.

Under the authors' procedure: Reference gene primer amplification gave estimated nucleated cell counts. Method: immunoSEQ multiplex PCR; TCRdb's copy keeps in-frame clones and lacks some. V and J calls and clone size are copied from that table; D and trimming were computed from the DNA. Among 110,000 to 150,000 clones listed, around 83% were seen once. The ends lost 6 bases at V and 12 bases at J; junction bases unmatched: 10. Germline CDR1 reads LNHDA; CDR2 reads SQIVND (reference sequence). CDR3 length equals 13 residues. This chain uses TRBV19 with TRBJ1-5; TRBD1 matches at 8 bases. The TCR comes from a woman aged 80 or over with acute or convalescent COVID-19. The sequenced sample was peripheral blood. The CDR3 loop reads CASSKTGERVQHF. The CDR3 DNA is TGTGCCAGTAGCAAGACAGGGGAAAGGGTCCAGCATTTT.